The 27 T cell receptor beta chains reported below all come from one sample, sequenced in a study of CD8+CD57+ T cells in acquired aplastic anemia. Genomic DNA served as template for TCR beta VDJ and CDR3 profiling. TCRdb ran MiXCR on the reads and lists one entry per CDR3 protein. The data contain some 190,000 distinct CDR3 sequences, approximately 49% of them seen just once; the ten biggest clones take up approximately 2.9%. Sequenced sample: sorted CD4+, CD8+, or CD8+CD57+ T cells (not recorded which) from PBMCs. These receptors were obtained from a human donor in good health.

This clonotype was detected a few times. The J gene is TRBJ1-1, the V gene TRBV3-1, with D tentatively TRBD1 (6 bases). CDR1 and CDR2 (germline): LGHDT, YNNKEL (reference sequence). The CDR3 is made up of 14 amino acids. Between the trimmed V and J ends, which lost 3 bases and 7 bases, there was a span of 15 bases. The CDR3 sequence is CASSQSTGSLEAFF. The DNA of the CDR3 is TGTGCCAGCAGCCAGTCCACAGGGAGCCTTGAAGCTTTCTTT.

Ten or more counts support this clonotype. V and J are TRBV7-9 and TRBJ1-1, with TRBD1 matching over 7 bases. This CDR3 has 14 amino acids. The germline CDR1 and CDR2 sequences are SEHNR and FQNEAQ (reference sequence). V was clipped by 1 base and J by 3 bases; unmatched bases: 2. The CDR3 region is CASSLDRGDTEAFF. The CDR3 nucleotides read TGTGCCAGCAGCTTAGACAGGGGAGACACTGAAGCTTTCTTT.

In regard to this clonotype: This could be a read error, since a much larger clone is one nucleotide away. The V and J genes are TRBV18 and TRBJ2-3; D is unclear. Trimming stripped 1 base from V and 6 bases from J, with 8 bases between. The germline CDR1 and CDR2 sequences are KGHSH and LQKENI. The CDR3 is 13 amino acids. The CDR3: CASSPRPQDTQYF. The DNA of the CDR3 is TGTGCCAGCTCACCACGGCCACAGGATACGCAGTATTTT.

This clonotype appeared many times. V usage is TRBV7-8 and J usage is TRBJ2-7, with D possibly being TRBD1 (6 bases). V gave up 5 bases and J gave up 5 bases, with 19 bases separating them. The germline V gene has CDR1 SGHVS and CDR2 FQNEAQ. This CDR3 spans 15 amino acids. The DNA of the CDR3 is TGTGCCAGCAGCCGCCCCCCGGGTACAGGGAACGAGCAGTACTTC. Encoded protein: CASSRPPGTGNEQYF.

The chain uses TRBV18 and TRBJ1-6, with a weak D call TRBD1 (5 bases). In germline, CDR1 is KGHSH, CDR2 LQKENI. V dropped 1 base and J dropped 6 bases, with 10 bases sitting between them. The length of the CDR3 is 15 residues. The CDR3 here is CASSPRGTSNSPLHF. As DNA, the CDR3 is TGTGCCAGCTCACCACGGGGCACATCTAATTCACCCCTCCACTTT.

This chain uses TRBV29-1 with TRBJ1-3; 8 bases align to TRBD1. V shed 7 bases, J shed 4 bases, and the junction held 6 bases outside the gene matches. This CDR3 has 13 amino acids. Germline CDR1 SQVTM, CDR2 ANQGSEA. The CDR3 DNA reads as TGCAGCGCCGGACAGGGAATGGGAAACACCATATATTTT. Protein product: CSAGQGMGNTIYF.

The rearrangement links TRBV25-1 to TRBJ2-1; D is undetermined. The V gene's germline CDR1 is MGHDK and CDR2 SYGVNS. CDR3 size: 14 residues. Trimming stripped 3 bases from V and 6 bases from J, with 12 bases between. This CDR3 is CASSDLPSSNEQFF. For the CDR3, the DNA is TGTGCCAGCAGTGACTTGCCCTCGAGCAATGAGCAGTTCTTC.

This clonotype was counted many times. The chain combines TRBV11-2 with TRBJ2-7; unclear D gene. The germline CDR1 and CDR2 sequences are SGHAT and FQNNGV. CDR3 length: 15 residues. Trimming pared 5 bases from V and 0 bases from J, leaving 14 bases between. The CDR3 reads CASSQYDKSSYEQYF. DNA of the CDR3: TGTGCCAGCAGCCAATACGACAAGAGCTCCTACGAGCAGTACTTC.

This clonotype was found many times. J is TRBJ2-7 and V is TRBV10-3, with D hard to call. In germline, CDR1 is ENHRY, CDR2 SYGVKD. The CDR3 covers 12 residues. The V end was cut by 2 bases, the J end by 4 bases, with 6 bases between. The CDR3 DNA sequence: TGTGCCATCAGTGAGGCTATTTACGAGCAGTACTTC. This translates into CAISEAIYEQYF.

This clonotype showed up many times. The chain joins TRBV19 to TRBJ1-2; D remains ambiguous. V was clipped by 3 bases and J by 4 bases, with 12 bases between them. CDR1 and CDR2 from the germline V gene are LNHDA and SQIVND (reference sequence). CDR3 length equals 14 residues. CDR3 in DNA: TGTGCCAGTAGTATGAAGGTTGGGATCTATGGCTACACCTTC. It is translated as CASSMKVGIYGYTF.

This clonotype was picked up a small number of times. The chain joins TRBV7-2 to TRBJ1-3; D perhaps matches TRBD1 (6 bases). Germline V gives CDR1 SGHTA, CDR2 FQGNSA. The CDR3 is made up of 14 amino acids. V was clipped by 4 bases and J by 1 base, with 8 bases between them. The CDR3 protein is CASSSGTSGNTIYF. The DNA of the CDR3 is TGTGCCAGCAGCTCCGGGACATCTGGAAACACCATATATTTT.

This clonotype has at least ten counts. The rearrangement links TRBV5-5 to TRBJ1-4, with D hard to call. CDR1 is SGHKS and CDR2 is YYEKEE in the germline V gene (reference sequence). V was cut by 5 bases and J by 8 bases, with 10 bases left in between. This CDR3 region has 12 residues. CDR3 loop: CASRAPGEKLFF. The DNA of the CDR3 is TGTGCCAGCAGGGCCCCCGGGGAAAAACTGTTTTTT.

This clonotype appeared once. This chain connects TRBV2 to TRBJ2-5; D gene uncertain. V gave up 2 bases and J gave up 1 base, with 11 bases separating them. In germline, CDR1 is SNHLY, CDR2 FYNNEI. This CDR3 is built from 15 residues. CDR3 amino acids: CASSEYLGSQETQYF. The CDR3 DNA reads TGTGCCAGCAGTGAATATCTGGGGTCCCAAGAGACCCAGTACTTC. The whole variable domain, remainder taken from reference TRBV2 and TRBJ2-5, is EPEVTQTPSHQVTQMGQEVILRCVPISNHLYFYWYRQILGQKVEFLVSFYNNEISEKSEIFDDQFSVERPDGSNFTLKIRSTKLEDSAMYFCASSEYLGSQETQYFGPGTRLLVL.

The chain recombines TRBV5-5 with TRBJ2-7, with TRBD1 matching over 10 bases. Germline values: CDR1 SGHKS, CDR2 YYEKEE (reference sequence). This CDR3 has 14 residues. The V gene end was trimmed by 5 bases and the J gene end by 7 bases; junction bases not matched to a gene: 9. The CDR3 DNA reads TGTGCCAGCAGGTGGGGACAGGGGTTGGGAGAGCAGTACTTC. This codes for CASRWGQGLGEQYF. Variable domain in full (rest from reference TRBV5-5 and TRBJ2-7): DAGVTQSPTHLIKTRGQQVTLRCSPISGHKSVSWYQQVLGQGPQFIFQYYEKEERGRGNFPDRFSARQFPNYSSELNVNALLLGDSALYLCASRWGQGLGEQYFGPGTRLTVT.

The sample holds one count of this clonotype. CDR3 loop: CSAGQGSTDTQFF. The CDR3 region has the DNA TGCAGTGCCGGACAGGGGAGCACAGATACGCAGTTCTTC. The chain links TRBV20-1 to TRBJ2-1; 9 nucleotides agree with TRBD1. CDR3 size: 13 residues. Unmatched junction bases numbered 12, after V lost 6 bases and J lost 12 bases. Germline CDR1 and CDR2: DFQATT and SNEGSKA (reference sequence).

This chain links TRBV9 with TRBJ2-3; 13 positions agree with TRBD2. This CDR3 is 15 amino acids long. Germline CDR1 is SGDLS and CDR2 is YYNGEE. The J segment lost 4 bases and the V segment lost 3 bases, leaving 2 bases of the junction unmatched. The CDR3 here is CASSAGTSGADTQYF. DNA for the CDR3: TGTGCCAGCAGCGCCGGGACTAGCGGGGCAGATACGCAGTATTTT.

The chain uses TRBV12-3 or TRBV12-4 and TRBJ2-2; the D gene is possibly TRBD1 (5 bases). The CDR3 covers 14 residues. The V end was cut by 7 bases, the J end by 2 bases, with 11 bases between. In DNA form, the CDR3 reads TGTGCCAGCATAATGACAGCAAACACCGGGGAGCTGTTTTTT. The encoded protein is CASIMTANTGELFF.

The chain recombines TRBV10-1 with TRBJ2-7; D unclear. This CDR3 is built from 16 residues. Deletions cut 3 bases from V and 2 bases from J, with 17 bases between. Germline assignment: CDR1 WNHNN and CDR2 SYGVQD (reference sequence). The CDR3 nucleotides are TGCGCCAGCAGTGAAAATTTCGTACATTGGGCCTACGAGCAGTACTTC. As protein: CASSENFVHWAYEQYF.

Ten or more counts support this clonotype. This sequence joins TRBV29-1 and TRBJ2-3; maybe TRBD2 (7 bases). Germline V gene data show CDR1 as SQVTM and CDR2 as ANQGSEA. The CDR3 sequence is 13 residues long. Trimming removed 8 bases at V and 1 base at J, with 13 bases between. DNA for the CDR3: TGCAGCACGGAGGGGGGGGGCACAGATACGCAGTATTTT. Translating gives CSTEGGGTDTQYF.

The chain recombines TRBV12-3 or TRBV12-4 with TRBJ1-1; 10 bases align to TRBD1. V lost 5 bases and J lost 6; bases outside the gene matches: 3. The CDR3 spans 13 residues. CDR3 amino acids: CASSGGQGPEAFF. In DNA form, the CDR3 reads TGTGCCAGCAGTGGGGGACAGGGGCCTGAAGCTTTCTTT.

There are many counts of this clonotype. The CDR3 spells CASSFLRGLNTEAFF. Written as DNA, the CDR3 is TGTGCCAGCAGCTTCCTGCGGGGGTTGAACACTGAAGCTTTCTTT. The chain joins TRBV13 to TRBJ1-1, with a possible D match to TRBD1 (5 bases). This CDR3 has 15 residues. V lost 3 bases and J lost 0, with 11 bases in between. Germline loops: CDR1 PRHDT, CDR2 FYEKMQ (reference sequence).

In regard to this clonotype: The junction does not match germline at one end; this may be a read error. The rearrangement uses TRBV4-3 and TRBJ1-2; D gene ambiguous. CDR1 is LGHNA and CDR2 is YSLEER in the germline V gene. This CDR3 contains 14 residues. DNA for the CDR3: TGCGCCAGCAGCCAAGGAGGCAGGTCCTATGTCTACACCTTC. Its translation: CASSQGGRSYVYTF.

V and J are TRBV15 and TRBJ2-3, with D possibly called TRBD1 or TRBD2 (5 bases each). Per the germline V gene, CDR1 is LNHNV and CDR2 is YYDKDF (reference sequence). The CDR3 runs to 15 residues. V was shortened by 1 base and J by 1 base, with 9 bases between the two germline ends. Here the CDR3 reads CATSRGTGRTDTQYF. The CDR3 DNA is TGTGCCACCAGCAGAGGGACGGGACGCACAGATACGCAGTATTTT.

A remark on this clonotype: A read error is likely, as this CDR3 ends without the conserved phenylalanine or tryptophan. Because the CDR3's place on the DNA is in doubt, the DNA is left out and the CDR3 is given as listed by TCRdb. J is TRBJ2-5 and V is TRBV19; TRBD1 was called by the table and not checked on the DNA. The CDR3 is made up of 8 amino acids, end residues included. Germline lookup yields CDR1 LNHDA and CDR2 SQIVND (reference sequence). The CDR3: CASSSGPP.

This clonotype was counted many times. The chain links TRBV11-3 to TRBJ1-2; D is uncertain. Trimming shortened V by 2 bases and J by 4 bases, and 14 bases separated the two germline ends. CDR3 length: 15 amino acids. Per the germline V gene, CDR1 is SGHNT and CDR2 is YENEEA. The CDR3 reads CASSLREKPSYGYTF. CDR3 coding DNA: TGTGCCAGCAGCTTAAGGGAGAAGCCTTCCTATGGCTACACCTTC.

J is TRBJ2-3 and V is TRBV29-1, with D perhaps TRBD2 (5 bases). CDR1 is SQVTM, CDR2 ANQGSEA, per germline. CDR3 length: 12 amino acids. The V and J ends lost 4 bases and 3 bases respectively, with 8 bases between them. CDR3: CSVGPGTDTQYF. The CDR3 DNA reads TGCAGCGTTGGTCCGGGGACAGATACGCAGTATTTT.

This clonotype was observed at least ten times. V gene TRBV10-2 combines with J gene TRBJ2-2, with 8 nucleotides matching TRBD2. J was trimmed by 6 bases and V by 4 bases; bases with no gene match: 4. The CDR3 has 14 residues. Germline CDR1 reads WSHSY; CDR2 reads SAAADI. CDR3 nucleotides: TGCGCCAGCAGTGGCTCTAGCGGGCCCGGGGAGCTGTTTTTT. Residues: CASSGSSGPGELFF.